Below, 21 T cell receptor beta chains from the same sample are listed, as sequenced in a study of cytomegalovirus exposure and HLA in healthy donors. PCR was performed using 60 Vbeta and 13 Jbeta primers. The data were produced by immunoSEQ multiplex PCR, yet TCRdb's version contains in-frame clones alone and is incomplete. The profile shows 62,000 or so clones, roughly 86% of them singletons. The sequenced material came from PBMCs. The receptors were gathered from a man between 18 and 29 years old in good health and CMV-seronegative.

The V call is TRBV19, the J call TRBJ1-1; 7 bases line up with TRBD1. The ends lost 8 bases at V and 4 bases at J; junction bases unmatched: 7. The CDR3 extends over 13 amino acids. Germline V CDR1 and CDR2: LNHDA, SQIVND (reference sequence). CDR3 loop: CASRQGRATEAFF. As DNA, the CDR3 is TGTGCCAGTCGACAGGGAAGGGCCACTGAAGCTTTCTTT.

The chain joins TRBV5-1 to TRBJ2-7; no definite D call. CDR1 is SGHRS, CDR2 YFSETQ, per germline. Trimming removed 3 bases at V and 1 base at J, with 11 bases between. The CDR3 is 14 residues long. The CDR3 spells CASSYSTGSYEQYF. The CDR3 region has the DNA TGCGCCAGCAGCTACTCGACTGGATCCTACGAGCAGTACTTC.

This chain connects TRBV4-1 to TRBJ1-6, with 12 bases identical to TRBD1. The germline V gene has CDR1 MGHRA and CDR2 YSYEKL. The CDR3 extends over 15 amino acids. Germline trimming cut 2 bases from V and 10 bases from J; bases unmatched to any gene: 3. CDR3 DNA: TGCGCCAGCAGCCAATCCGGGACAGGGGGCTCACCCCTCCACTTT. Translated: CASSQSGTGGSPLHF.

V usage is TRBV28 and J usage is TRBJ2-7; D is uncertain. V lost 8 bases, J lost 5 bases, and 16 bases lay in between. CDR1 MDHEN and CDR2 SYDVKM come from the germline V gene. This CDR3 is built from 13 residues. This CDR3 reads CASRVELGHEQYF. The CDR3 DNA sequence: TGTGCCAGCCGAGTGGAGCTAGGCCACGAGCAGTACTTC.

The chain employs TRBV4-2 and TRBJ2-7; 9 nucleotides align to TRBD2. The V gene end was trimmed by 4 bases and the J gene end by 0 bases; junction bases not matched to a gene: 7. Germline V lookup: CDR1 LGHNA, CDR2 YNFKEQ. The CDR3 consists of 16 residues. CDR3 DNA sequence: TGTGCCAGCAGCCTTTTCCCAGCGGGGGGCTCCTACGAGCAGTACTTC. Amino acid sequence: CASSLFPAGGSYEQYF.

V gene TRBV20-1 combines with J gene TRBJ1-1; D remains ambiguous. V gave up 6 bases and J gave up 3 bases, with 8 bases separating them. The CDR3 contains 11 residues. Germline loops: CDR1 DFQATT, CDR2 SNEGSKA (reference sequence). CDR3 region: CSARSDTEAFF. The CDR3 DNA reads TGCAGTGCCCGGTCGGACACTGAAGCTTTCTTT.

The chain recombines TRBV4-1 with TRBJ2-1, with 10 bases that match TRBD2. Germline trimming cut 1 base from V and 3 bases from J; bases unmatched to any gene: 0. The germline V gene encodes CDR1 MGHRA and CDR2 YSYEKL. This CDR3 comprises 15 residues. Here the CDR3 DNA reads TGCGCCAGCAGCCAAGCTAGCGGGGGCTACAATGAGCAGTTCTTC. Amino acid sequence: CASSQASGGYNEQFF.

V usage is TRBV7-2 and J usage is TRBJ2-6, with D possibly TRBD2 on 6 matching bases. Germline lookup yields CDR1 SGHTA and CDR2 FQGNSA. This CDR3 comprises 15 residues. Between the trimmed V and J ends, which lost 1 base and 4 bases, there was a span of 8 bases. CDR3 sequence (DNA): TGTGCCAGCAGCTTAGGGAGGGCCGGGGCCAACGTCCTGACTTTC. Translated: CASSLGRAGANVLTF. The full variable domain, its missing parts supplied by reference TRBV7-2 and TRBJ2-6, is GAGVSQSPSNKVTEKGKDVELRCDPISGHTALYWYRQSLGQGLEFLIYFQGNSAPDKSGLPSDRFSAERTGGSVSTLTIQRTQQEDSAVYLCASSLGRAGANVLTFGAGSRLTVL.

The rearrangement joins TRBV19 to TRBJ1-5, with 8 bases lining up with TRBD1. CDR3 length: 16 amino acids. The trim removed 7 bases at V and 2 bases at J, leaving 10 bases unmatched. The V gene's germline CDR1 is LNHDA and CDR2 SQIVND (reference sequence). This CDR3 is CASTRGQGAGNQPQHF. CDR3 coding DNA: TGTGCCAGTACCCGGGGGCAGGGGGCCGGCAATCAGCCCCAGCATTTT.

The chain couples TRBV18 to TRBJ2-3; TRBD2 aligns across 11 bases. The CDR3 loop spans 15 amino acids. After removal of 2 bases from V and 6 bases from J, the junction contained 4 bases not matched to a gene. Per germline, CDR1 KGHSH and CDR2 LQKENI. As DNA, the CDR3 is TGTGCCAGCTCACCAAAACTAGCGGGGGTTGATACGCAGTATTTT. Encoded protein: CASSPKLAGVDTQYF.

In this sample, this clone turned up once. J is TRBJ2-5 and V is TRBV11-3; D is ambiguous. The V gene lost 6 bases and the J gene lost 1 base, with 9 bases spanning the gap. The CDR3 has 13 amino acids. Germline V lookup: CDR1 SGHNT, CDR2 YENEEA. CDR3 residues: CASRNSPQETQYF. CDR3 sequence (DNA): TGTGCCAGCAGAAACAGCCCCCAAGAGACCCAGTACTTC.

CDR3 DNA: TGTGCCTGGAGTGTAGGGACAGGGGACGAGCAGTACTTC. It codes for CAWSVGTGDEQYF. The chain carries TRBV30 and TRBJ2-7, with 10 positions matching TRBD1. The V and J ends lost 0 bases and 5 bases, in that order; junction bases with no gene match: 1. CDR1 is GTSNPN and CDR2 is SVGIG in the germline V gene (reference sequence). The CDR3 spans 13 residues.

The chain is built from TRBV5-1 and TRBJ2-3, with 7 bases lining up with TRBD2. There are 19 residues in the CDR3. In germline, CDR1 is SGHRS, CDR2 YFSETQ. V shed 5 bases, J shed 1 base, and the junction held 19 bases outside the gene matches. CDR3 DNA: TGCGCCAGCAGTCCCTTGACTCTAATACGGGGGGTCGGCACAGATACGCAGTATTTT. This sequence encodes CASSPLTLIRGVGTDTQYF.

The rearrangement links TRBV11-2 to TRBJ1-1; D call uncertain. Trimming cost V 5 bases and J 3 bases, with 10 bases left between them. The CDR3 contains 13 residues. Germline V lookup: CDR1 SGHAT, CDR2 FQNNGV. CDR3 coding DNA: TGTGCCAGCAGCCCCCGGAGGCACACTGAAGCTTTCTTT. Protein: CASSPRRHTEAFF.

The V gene is TRBV6-1, the J gene TRBJ1-1, with D perhaps TRBD1 (5 bases). CDR1 and CDR2 from the germline V gene are MNHNS and SASEGT. Trimming removed 4 bases from V and 4 bases from J, with 19 bases in between. The CDR3 sequence is 16 residues long. CDR3 loop: CASSATRVVFSTEAFF. The CDR3 coding sequence is TGTGCCAGCAGTGCGACCAGGGTTGTGTTTAGCACTGAAGCTTTCTTT.

This clone was seen just once. This chain joins TRBV18 and TRBJ2-3; D gene unclear. This CDR3 contains 13 residues. CDR1 and CDR2 from the germline V gene are KGHSH and LQKENI. The V gene lost 4 bases and the J gene lost 0 bases, with 5 bases spanning the gap. The CDR3 nucleotides are TGTGCCAGCTCACTAACTAGCACAGATACGCAGTATTTT. Its protein is CASSLTSTDTQYF. Complete variable domain (other parts from reference TRBV18 and TRBJ2-3): NAGVMQNPRHLVRRRGQEARLRCSPMKGHSHVYWYRQLPEEGLKFMVYLQKENIIDESGMPKERFSAEFPKEGPSILRIQQVVRGDSAAYFCASSLTSTDTQYFGPGTRLTVL.

The V call is TRBV5-1, the J call TRBJ1-6; TRBD1 is a possible D gene (5 bases). CDR3 length: 16 residues. V was clipped by 2 bases and J by 6 bases, with 15 bases between them. Looked up from germline, CDR1 is SGHRS and CDR2 is YFSETQ. CDR3 DNA: TGCGCCAGCAGCTTAAGTTCGCAGGGAACTAATTCACCCCTCCACTTT. It encodes CASSLSSQGTNSPLHF.

This sequence joins TRBV5-1 and TRBJ1-1, with D tentatively TRBD1 (6 bases). The germline gives CDR1 SGHRS, CDR2 YFSETQ. The CDR3 has 14 amino acids. Trimming pared 2 bases from V and 0 bases from J, leaving 8 bases between. DNA for the CDR3: TGCGCCAGCAGCTTCTGGGACATGAACACTGAAGCTTTCTTT. This codes for CASSFWDMNTEAFF.

The rearrangement links TRBV19 to TRBJ2-1; TRBD1 aligns across 9 bases. This CDR3 has 13 residues. Germline lookup yields CDR1 LNHDA and CDR2 SQIVND (reference sequence). The junction had 3 bases not matched to a gene; V was cut back by 5 bases and J by 7 bases. The chain's CDR3 is CASSGQGWNEQFF. Here the CDR3 DNA reads TGTGCCAGTAGTGGACAGGGGTGGAATGAGCAGTTCTTC.

The genes are TRBV27 and TRBJ2-7, with 9 positions matching TRBD1. V lost 5 bases and J lost 5; bases outside the gene matches: 7. Germline V gene sequence: CDR1 MNHEY, CDR2 SMNVEV (reference sequence). CDR3 length: 14 amino acids. Here the CDR3 DNA reads TGTGCCAGCAGTCTCGGACAGGGGAGCCACGAGCAGTACTTC. Protein: CASSLGQGSHEQYF.

This clone has only one observation. This rearrangement joins TRBV6-1 to TRBJ2-2, with 12 nucleotides matching TRBD1. J was trimmed by 6 bases and V by 10 bases; bases with no gene match: 9. The CDR3 runs 15 residues. Germline CDR1 MNHNS, CDR2 SASEGT. CDR3 DNA: TGTGCCATCACCCCCTGGGACAGGGGGCCCGGGGAGCTGTTTTTT. Translated: CAITPWDRGPGELFF.